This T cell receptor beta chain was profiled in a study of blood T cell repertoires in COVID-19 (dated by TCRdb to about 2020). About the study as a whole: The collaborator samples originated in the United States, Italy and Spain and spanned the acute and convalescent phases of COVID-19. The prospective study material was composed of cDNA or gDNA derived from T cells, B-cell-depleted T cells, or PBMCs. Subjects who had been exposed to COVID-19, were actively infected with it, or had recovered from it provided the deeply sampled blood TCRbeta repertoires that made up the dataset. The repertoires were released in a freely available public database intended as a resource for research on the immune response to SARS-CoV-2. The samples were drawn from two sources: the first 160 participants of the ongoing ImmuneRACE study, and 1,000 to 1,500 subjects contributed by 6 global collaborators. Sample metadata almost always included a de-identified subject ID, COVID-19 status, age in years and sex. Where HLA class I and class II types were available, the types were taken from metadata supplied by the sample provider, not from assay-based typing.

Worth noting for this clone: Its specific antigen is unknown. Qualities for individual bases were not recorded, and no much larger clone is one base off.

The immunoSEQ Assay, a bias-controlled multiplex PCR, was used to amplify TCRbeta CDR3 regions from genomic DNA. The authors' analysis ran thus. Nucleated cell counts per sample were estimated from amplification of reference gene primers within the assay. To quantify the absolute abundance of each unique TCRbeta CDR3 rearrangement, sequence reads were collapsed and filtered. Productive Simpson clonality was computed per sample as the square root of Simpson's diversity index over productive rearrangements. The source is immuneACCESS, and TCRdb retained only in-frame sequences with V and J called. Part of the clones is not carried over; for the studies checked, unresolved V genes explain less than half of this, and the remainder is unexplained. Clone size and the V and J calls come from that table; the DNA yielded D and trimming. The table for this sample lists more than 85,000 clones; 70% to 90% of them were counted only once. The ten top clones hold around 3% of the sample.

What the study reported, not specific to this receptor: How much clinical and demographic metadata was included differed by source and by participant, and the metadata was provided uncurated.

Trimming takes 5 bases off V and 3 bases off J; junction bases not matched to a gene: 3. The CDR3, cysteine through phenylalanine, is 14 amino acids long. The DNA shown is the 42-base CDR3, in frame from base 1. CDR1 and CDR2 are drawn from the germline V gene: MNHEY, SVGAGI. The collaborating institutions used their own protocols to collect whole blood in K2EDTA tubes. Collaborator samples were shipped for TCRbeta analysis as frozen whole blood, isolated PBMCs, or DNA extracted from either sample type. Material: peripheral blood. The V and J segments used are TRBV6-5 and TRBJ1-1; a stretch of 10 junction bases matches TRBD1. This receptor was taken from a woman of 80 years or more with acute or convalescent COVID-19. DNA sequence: TGTGCCAGCAGTAAGGGACAGGGGTACACTGAAGCTTTCTTT. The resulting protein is CASSKGQGYTEAFF.